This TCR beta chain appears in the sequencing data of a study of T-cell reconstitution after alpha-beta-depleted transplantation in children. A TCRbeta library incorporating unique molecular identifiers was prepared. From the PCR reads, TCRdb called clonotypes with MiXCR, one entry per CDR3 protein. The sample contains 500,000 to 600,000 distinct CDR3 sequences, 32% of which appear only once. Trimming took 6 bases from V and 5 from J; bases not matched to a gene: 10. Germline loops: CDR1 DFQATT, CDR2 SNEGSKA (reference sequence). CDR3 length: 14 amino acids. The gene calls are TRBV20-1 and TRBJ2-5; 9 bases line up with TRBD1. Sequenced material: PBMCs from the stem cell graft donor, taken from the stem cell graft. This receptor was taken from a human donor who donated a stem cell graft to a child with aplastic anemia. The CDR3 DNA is TGCAGTGCCCGGCTGACAGGGGGAAGGGAGACCCAGTACTTC. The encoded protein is CSARLTGGRETQYF.